One and the same sample provided the 18 T cell receptor beta chains below, sequenced in a study of immune characterization of retroperitoneal liposarcoma. MiXCR, applied by TCRdb to the PCR reads, yields one record per CDR3 protein. The table includes over 15,000 distinct CDR3 sequences, 35% to 45% detected once. The sequencing sample was made of blood. These receptors all stem from a male donor with retroperitoneal liposarcoma.

This clonotype was seen repeatedly, ten times or more. The chain employs TRBV7-6 and TRBJ2-1, with unresolved D. V was cut by 4 bases and J by 10 bases, with 11 bases left in between. Germline CDR1 reads SGHVS; CDR2 reads FNYEAQ. The CDR3 covers 12 residues. This chain's CDR3 is CASSSMGREQFF. The CDR3 bases are TGTGCCAGCAGCTCCATGGGTCGGGAGCAGTTCTTC. The full variable domain, in which reference TRBV7-6 and TRBJ2-1 provide the parts outside the CDR3, is GAGVSQSPRYKVTKRGQDVALRCDPISGHVSLYWYRQALGQGPEFLTYFNYEAQQDKSGLPNDRFSAERPEGSISTLTIQRTEQRDSAMYRCASSSMGREQFFGPGTRLTVL.

This clonotype was recorded a few times. The rearrangement joins TRBV7-6 to TRBJ2-1, with D perhaps TRBD2 (5 bases). Looked up from germline, CDR1 is SGHVS and CDR2 is FNYEAQ. Trimming took 5 bases from V and 10 from J, leaving 18 bases between them. The CDR3 has 14 amino acids. CDR3 sequence (DNA): TGTGCCAGCAGCCCCCCACTAGATACCTACGAGCAGTTCTTC. This translates into CASSPPLDTYEQFF.

The J gene is TRBJ2-3, the V gene TRBV7-2, with D possibly TRBD2 on 6 matching bases. The germline CDR1 and CDR2 sequences are SGHTA and FQGNSA. V gave up 4 bases and J gave up 3 bases, with 14 bases separating them. The CDR3 runs to 15 residues. The CDR3 sequence: CASSWRGRTTDTQYF. CDR3 nucleotides: TGTGCCAGCAGCTGGAGGGGTCGGACGACAGATACGCAGTATTTT.

This clonotype is medium-sized by share. CDR3 region: CASSRLFRQGTDTQYF. In nucleotides, the CDR3 is TGTGCCAGCAGTCGACTCTTTAGACAGGGCACAGATACGCAGTATTTT. V and J are TRBV7-8 and TRBJ2-3, with a tentative D call TRBD1 (6 bases). CDR1 SGHVS and CDR2 FQNEAQ come from the germline V gene. Trimming pared 6 bases from V and 1 base from J, leaving 17 bases between. CDR3 size: 16 residues. Full variable domain (missing parts from reference TRBV7-8 and TRBJ2-3): GAGVSQSPRYKVAKRGQDVALRCDPISGHVSLFWYQQALGQGPEFLTYFQNEAQLDKSGLPSDRFFAERPEGSVSTLKIQRTQQEDSAVYLCASSRLFRQGTDTQYFGPGTRLTVL.

In this sample, this clonotype turned up a few times. The chain has TRBV11-2 and TRBJ2-3; D remains unclear. Between the trimmed V and J ends, which lost 5 bases and 2 bases, there was a span of 14 bases. CDR1 and CDR2 (germline): SGHAT, FQNNGV. The CDR3 runs to 15 residues. Written as DNA, the CDR3 is TGTGCCAGCAGCCTCGGGCGGAGCCTCACAGATACGCAGTATTTT. It specifies CASSLGRSLTDTQYF.

This clonotype was seen many times. The rearrangement joins TRBV6-6 to TRBJ2-3, with 8 bases aligning to TRBD2. The germline V gene encodes CDR1 MNHNY and CDR2 SVGAGI (reference sequence). The V and J ends lost 6 bases and 0 bases, in that order; junction bases with no gene match: 11. There are 17 residues in the CDR3. The CDR3 sequence: CASRRWASGFSTDTQYF. The CDR3 DNA reads TGTGCCAGCAGGCGATGGGCTAGCGGGTTTAGCACAGATACGCAGTATTTT.

J is TRBJ2-7 and V is TRBV7-8; the D gene is possibly TRBD2 (6 bases). The V gene lost 4 bases and the J gene lost 0 bases, with 13 bases spanning the gap. This CDR3 contains 15 residues. Germline loops: CDR1 SGHVS, CDR2 FQNEAQ. CDR3 loop: CASSWAGMSSYEQYF. CDR3 DNA sequence: TGTGCCAGCAGCTGGGCGGGGATGAGCTCCTACGAGCAGTACTTC.

Within the sample, this clonotype is medium-sized. The chain is built from TRBV6-1 and TRBJ2-1; D unresolved. The J call is in doubt because the DNA end fits TRBJ2-7 better. This CDR3 has 11 residues. Per germline, CDR1 MNHNS and CDR2 SASEGT. CDR3: CAASHFYEQYF. CDR3 bases: TGTGCCGCCAGCCATTTCTACGAGCAGTACTTC.

Turning to this clonotype: At one of its ends the junction is not consistent with the germline gene, which may arise from a read error. V is TRBV6-5 and J is TRBJ1-5, with D uncertain. The CDR3 has 17 amino acids. Germline lookup yields CDR1 MNHEY and CDR2 SVGAGI. DNA of the CDR3: TGTGCCAGCAGTGAAGCCGTGGTACTTTATAGCATTCAGCCCCAGCATTTT. It codes for CASSEAVVLYSIQPQHF.

V is TRBV6-6 and J is TRBJ2-1; D tentatively reads TRBD1 or TRBD2 (5 bases each). Trimming removed 5 bases at V and 13 bases at J, with 27 bases between. The length of the CDR3 is 16 residues. Germline CDR1 and CDR2: MNHNY and SVGAGI (reference sequence). The CDR3 nucleotides read TGTGCCAGCAGTGCTTCAAGGGGTAGAGGGCAAGAGACCCAGTTCTTC. It translates to CASSASRGRGQETQFF.

The chain is built from TRBV6-1 and TRBJ1-1; D not resolved. Germline V lookup: CDR1 MNHNS, CDR2 SASEGT. Between the trimmed V and J ends, which lost 7 bases and 7 bases, there was a span of 19 bases. The CDR3 loop spans 14 amino acids. CDR3 region: CASTTVARKYEAFF. The CDR3 DNA is TGTGCCAGCACCACCGTAGCCCGGAAGTATGAAGCTTTCTTT.

In its sample, this clonotype was seen a few times. The rearrangement links TRBV27 to TRBJ1-1, with 7 bases aligning to TRBD1. The CDR3 sequence is 13 residues long. CDR1 is MNHEY and CDR2 is SMNVEV in the germline V gene (reference sequence). V trimming: 5 bases; J trimming: 3 bases; junction bases outside the gene matches: 3. The CDR3 bases are TGTGCCAGCAGTCCCAGGGGGGACACTGAAGCTTTCTTT. As protein: CASSPRGDTEAFF.

The chain is built from TRBV27 and TRBJ2-1; no clear D. Germline V gives CDR1 MNHEY, CDR2 SMNVEV (reference sequence). The V end was cut by 3 bases, the J end by 5 bases, with 14 bases between. This CDR3 has 15 amino acids. CDR3 loop: CASSFRLPSDNEQFF. DNA for the CDR3: TGTGCCAGCAGTTTCAGGCTCCCTTCCGACAATGAGCAGTTCTTC.

The chain is built from TRBV6-1 and TRBJ1-2; 10 positions agree with TRBD1. V shed 5 bases and J 8 bases; nucleotides not matched to a gene: 8. Germline V CDR1 and CDR2: MNHNS, SASEGT. The CDR3 has 14 residues. CDR3 in amino acids: CASSSGQGRGGYTF. The CDR3 DNA is TGTGCCAGCAGTTCGGGACAGGGGCGTGGGGGCTACACCTTC.

Regarding this clonotype: The conserved final phenylalanine or tryptophan is absent from the CDR3, which likely points to a read error. The V call is TRBV6-1, the J call TRBJ2-1, with 10 bases that match TRBD2. The J call may not be correct, given that the DNA end is closer to TRBJ2-7. The CDR3 has 20 residues. CDR1 MNHNS and CDR2 SASEGT come from the germline V gene. The CDR3 sequence: CASSEVQSPSGGRTYNEQYP. In DNA form, the CDR3 reads TGTGCCAGCAGTGAAGTTCAAAGCCCTAGCGGGGGACGTACCTACAATGAGCAGTACCCC.

Concerning this clonotype itself: A read error may be the cause here, since a much bigger clone is one base away. The J gene is TRBJ1-5, the V gene TRBV11-3, with D unclear. The length of the CDR3 is 17 residues. Germline loops: CDR1 SGHNT, CDR2 YENEEA. The CDR3 DNA reads as TGTGCCGGCAGCTTCTCGCCGGGTTCCCCTAGCAATCAGCCCCAGCATTTT. Protein product: CAGSFSPGSPSNQPQHF.

This clonotype was recorded many times. The chain carries TRBV11-3 and TRBJ2-1; 7 bases are a match to TRBD2. The J call may not be correct, given that the DNA end is closer to TRBJ2-7. The germline V gene encodes CDR1 SGHNT and CDR2 YENEEA. The CDR3 totals 12 residues. CDR3 nucleotide sequence: TGTGCCAGCGAGGGACTATCCTACGAGCAGTACTTC. This codes for CASEGLSYEQYF.

The sample holds many counts of this clonotype. The chain uses TRBV27 and TRBJ1-2, with TRBD1 matching over 7 bases. CDR3 size: 16 residues. In germline, CDR1 is MNHEY, CDR2 SMNVEV (reference sequence). V shed 6 bases, J shed 7 bases, and the junction held 17 bases outside the gene matches. CDR3 sequence: CASRGRGPFMESGYTF. The CDR3 coding sequence is TGTGCCAGCAGGGGGAGGGGGCCCTTCATGGAGAGTGGCTACACCTTC.